These T cell receptor beta chains were read from a single sample in a study of T cell clones after liver transplantation. The protocol was immunoSEQ multiplex PCR, while the TCRdb copy is restricted to in-frame clones and leaves out a portion. The sample lists roughly 100,000 clones; 75% to 85% were seen once. Specimen: CD4+ T cells from blood, collected before liver transplant. The receptors stem from a human donor who received a liver transplant. Both conserved end residues are part of each CDR3. The D gene is left open where the match is weak.

v_gene,d_gene,len,CDR3aa
TRBV7-2,.,16,CASSLLIGGNNQPQHF
TRBV29-1,TRBD1,13,CSGLTGGFTEAFF
TRBV7-9,.,14,CASSPPGGVSPYTF
TRBV5-1,TRBD2,16,CASSPRVAGKTDTQYF
TRBV10-2,.,14,CASSDGRVHTEAFF
TRBV18,TRBD2,16,CASSTRRTSGSYEQYF
TRBV27,.,13,CASSPGFGNTIYF
TRBV27,TRBD1,15,CASRYGTGRRVLQFF
TRBV14,TRBD2,15,CASSQDRLAVGTQYF
TRBV29-1,TRBD1,11,CSVYTGDEQYF
TRBV7-9,.,14,CASSLEIGNTEAFF
TRBV19,.,15,CASSKNKASSETQYF
TRBV15,.,15,CATSRDQAAGNTIYF
TRBV7-2,.,14,CASSGGDYNSPLHF
TRBV6-1,.,13,CASVRAVDYGYTF
TRBV5-1,.,15,CASSLVTSRQDTQYF
TRBV5-1,.,15,CASSPGTNPNQPQHF
TRBV4-2,TRBD2,16,CASSQWTSGGADTQYF
TRBV30,.,13,CAWSKGPASEQYF
TRBV7-8,.,15,CASSSQGRGGQPQHF
TRBV7-2,TRBD2,16,CASNQAGGSYSHEQYF
TRBV19,TRBD1,14,CASSPDRGTDTQYF
TRBV15,.,13,CATSSSYNSPLHF
TRBV10-1,.,14,CASSESGRRNEQFF
TRBV9,.,14,CASSPGPLMDTQYF
TRBV29-1,.,14,CSVVEGAQRAEQFF
TRBV28,.,13,CASSLPVGQTQYF
TRBV7-9,TRBD2,16,CASSRSGGRSTDTQYF
TRBV15,TRBD2,12,CATGGYQETQYF
TRBV30,.,13,CAWSKGTNQPQHF
TRBV5-1,.,16,CASSLAAGGWAGEQFF
TRBV5-1,.,15,CASTDVRSGANVLTF
TRBV2,.,15,CASAPRAANTGELFF
TRBV25-1,TRBD2,18,CASSEGRTGLAGRETQYF
TRBV6-4,TRBD1,15,CASSAGTGTNTEAFF
TRBV5-3,.,14,CARSLIGRNTEAFF
TRBV4-2,.,14,CASKKGGPGYEQYF
TRBV7-9,.,15,CASSSRSAGGNEQFF
TRBV19,.,13,CASSMGSYQPQHF
TRBV10-3,.,15,CAIKDQGGPNTEAFF
TRBV21-1,.,14,CASRTRDRLCEQYF
TRBV18,.,14,CASSPPGRWETQYF
TRBV9,.,18,CASSVGLSDRLTGNTIYF
TRBV4-1,.,15,CASSQELRDTGELFF
TRBV4-2,TRBD1,15,CASSHYRGRGDTQYF
TRBV11-3,.,13,CASSPLMGYEQYF
TRBV28,.,16,CASSPGGGQASYEQYF
TRBV6-1,.,11,CARGDTDTQYF
TRBV7-9,.,12,CASSPVGYGYTF
TRBV9,TRBD2,17,CASSVGRLIAGGSEQFF
TRBV2,.,14,CASSPGTTRNEQFF
TRBV7-2,.,14,CASSPTGWGEKLFF
TRBV7-6,.,16,CASSQISGRVRNEQFF
TRBV5-1,TRBD1,15,CASNLHPDRGTEAFF
TRBV6-1,.,14,CASSENLGVNIQYF
TRBV27,TRBD1,15,CASSLTPTGSFEQYF
TRBV2,TRBD1,12,CASSPTGDGYTF